One sample yielded the 10 T cell receptor beta chains listed below, sequenced in a study of cytomegalovirus exposure and HLA in healthy donors. Primers included in the PCR were 60 Vbeta and 13 Jbeta primers. Profiled with immunoSEQ multiplex PCR; TCRdb holds only in-frame clones, not every one. The listing contains about 82,000 clones. The sequencing input was PBMCs. The receptors stem from a woman younger than 45 in good health and CMV-seronegative.

V is TRBV28 and J is TRBJ2-7; D remains ambiguous. Germline lookup yields CDR1 MDHEN and CDR2 SYDVKM. This CDR3 is built from 11 residues. Trimming removed 7 bases from V and 5 bases from J, with 9 bases in between. CDR3 sequence reads: CASTLGNEQYF. In nucleotides, the CDR3 is TGTGCCAGCACCCTAGGCAACGAGCAGTACTTC.

The V gene is TRBV29-1, the J gene TRBJ2-1, with D maybe TRBD2 (5 bases). There are 12 residues in the CDR3. Trimming stripped 8 bases from V and 9 bases from J, with 17 bases between. CDR1 and CDR2 from the germline V gene are SQVTM and ANQGSEA. As DNA, the CDR3 is TGCAGCATCAGAACTAGGGCTGCTGAGCAGTTCTTC. Translation gives CSIRTRAAEQFF.

This chain links TRBV4-2 with TRBJ1-2; D remains ambiguous. With 4 bases removed from V and 1 base from J, the gap between germline ends came to 22 bases. This CDR3 has 18 amino acids. CDR1 is LGHNA, CDR2 YNFKEQ, per germline. The chain's CDR3 is CASSPSTAELLFNYGYTF. CDR3 DNA: TGTGCCAGCAGCCCCTCGACGGCAGAGCTACTATTTAACTATGGCTACACCTTC.

The chain is built from TRBV2 and TRBJ1-6; a possible D gene is TRBD1 (5 bases). The germline CDR1 and CDR2 sequences are SNHLY and FYNNEI. Trimming pared 5 bases from V and 7 bases from J, leaving 9 bases between. CDR3 size: 13 residues. Here the CDR3 reads CASSPGWNSPLHF. The CDR3 coding sequence is TGTGCCAGCAGTCCAGGGTGGAATTCACCCCTCCACTTT.

V and J are TRBV18 and TRBJ1-3, with D possibly TRBD1 on 5 matching bases. V lost 2 bases and J lost 0, with 11 bases in between. Germline-derived CDR1 and CDR2 are KGHSH and LQKENI. This CDR3 spans 16 amino acids. DNA for the CDR3: TGTGCCAGCTCACCAATCAGGGCTTCCTCTGGAAACACCATATATTTT. It is translated as CASSPIRASSGNTIYF.

The V gene is TRBV6-1, the J gene TRBJ1-2; D is possibly TRBD1 (5 bases). With 1 base removed from V and 10 bases from J, the gap between germline ends came to 7 bases. The CDR3 runs 11 residues. CDR1 MNHNS and CDR2 SASEGT come from the germline V gene. The CDR3 spells CASSEDRPYTF. The DNA for the CDR3 is TGTGCCAGCAGTGAAGACAGGCCCTACACCTTC.

The chain links TRBV6-1 to TRBJ1-2; D remains unclear. Germline-derived CDR1 and CDR2 are MNHNS and SASEGT. This CDR3 contains 13 residues. Trimming cost V 6 bases and J 8 bases, with 16 bases left between them. CDR3 coding DNA: TGTGCCAGCAGGGAGAGAGGAACGATGGGCTACACCTTC. Its protein product is CASRERGTMGYTF.

This sequence joins TRBV29-1 and TRBJ1-1; TRBD1 is a possible D gene (6 bases). Germline V gives CDR1 SQVTM, CDR2 ANQGSEA. CDR3 length equals 13 residues. V shed 6 bases and J shed 3 bases, with 14 bases lying between them. CDR3 region: CSVGQSADTEAFF. CDR3 bases: TGCAGCGTCGGACAGTCGGCAGACACTGAAGCTTTCTTT.

The chain has TRBV19 and TRBJ1-1; D unclear. Germline V gives CDR1 LNHDA, CDR2 SQIVND (reference sequence). The V and J ends lost 4 bases and 7 bases respectively, with 13 bases between them. CDR3 length: 13 residues. CDR3 in amino acids: CASSTSGEYEAFF. In nucleotides, the CDR3 is TGTGCCAGTAGTACCTCTGGAGAGTATGAAGCTTTCTTT.

Worth noting for this clone: This sample also contains other DNA sequences that code for the same CDR3. CDR3 sequence reads: CAWSPGSNQPQHF. The CDR3 DNA follows: TGTGCCTGGAGCCCAGGGAGCAATCAGCCCCAGCATTTT. This chain uses TRBV30 with TRBJ1-5; D is possibly TRBD1 (5 bases). Germline-derived CDR1 and CDR2 are GTSNPN and SVGIG (reference sequence). The V gene lost 3 bases and the J gene lost 1 base, with 7 bases spanning the gap. The CDR3 is 13 amino acids.